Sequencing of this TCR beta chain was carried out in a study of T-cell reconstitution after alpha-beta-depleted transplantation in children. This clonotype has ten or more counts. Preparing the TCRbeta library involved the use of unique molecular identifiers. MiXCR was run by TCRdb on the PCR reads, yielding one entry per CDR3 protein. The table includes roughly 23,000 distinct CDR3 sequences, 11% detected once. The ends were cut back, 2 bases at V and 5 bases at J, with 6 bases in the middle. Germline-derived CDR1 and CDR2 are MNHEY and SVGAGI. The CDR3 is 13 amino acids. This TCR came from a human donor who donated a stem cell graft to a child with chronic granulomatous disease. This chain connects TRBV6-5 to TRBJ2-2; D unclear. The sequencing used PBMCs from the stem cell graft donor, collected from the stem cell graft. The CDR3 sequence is CASSYTETGELFF. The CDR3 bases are TGTGCCAGCAGTTACACAGAAACCGGGGAGCTGTTTTTT.